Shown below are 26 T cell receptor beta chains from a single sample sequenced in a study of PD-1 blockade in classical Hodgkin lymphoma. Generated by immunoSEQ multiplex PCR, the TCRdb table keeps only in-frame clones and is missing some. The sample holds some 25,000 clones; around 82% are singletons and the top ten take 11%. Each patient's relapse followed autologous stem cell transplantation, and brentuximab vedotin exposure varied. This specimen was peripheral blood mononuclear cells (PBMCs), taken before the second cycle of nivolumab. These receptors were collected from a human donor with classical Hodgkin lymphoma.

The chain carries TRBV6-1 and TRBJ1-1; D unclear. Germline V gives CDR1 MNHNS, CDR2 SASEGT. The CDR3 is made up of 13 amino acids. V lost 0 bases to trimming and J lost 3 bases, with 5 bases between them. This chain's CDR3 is CASSEALHTEAFF. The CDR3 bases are TGTGCCAGCAGTGAAGCGCTGCACACTGAAGCTTTCTTT.

The CDR3 DNA reads as TGTGCCAGCAGCCGGGGTGGTCAGCCCCAGCATTTT. Encoded protein: CASSRGGQPQHF. The rearrangement uses TRBV9 and TRBJ1-5, with D unclear. Trimming removed 4 bases at V and 6 bases at J, with 8 bases between. The V gene's germline CDR1 is SGDLS and CDR2 YYNGEE. The CDR3 totals 12 residues.

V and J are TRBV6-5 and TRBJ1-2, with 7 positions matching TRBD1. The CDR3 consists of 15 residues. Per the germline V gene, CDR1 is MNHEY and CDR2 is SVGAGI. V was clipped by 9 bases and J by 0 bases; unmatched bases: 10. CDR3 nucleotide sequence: TGTGCCAGTCTGGGGACAGACAATGCTAACTATGGCTACACCTTC. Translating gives CASLGTDNANYGYTF.

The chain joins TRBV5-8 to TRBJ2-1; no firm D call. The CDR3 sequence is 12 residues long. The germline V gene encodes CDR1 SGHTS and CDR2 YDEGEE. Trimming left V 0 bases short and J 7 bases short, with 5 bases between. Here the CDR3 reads CASSLALNEQFF. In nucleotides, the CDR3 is TGTGCCAGCAGCTTGGCCCTAAATGAGCAGTTCTTC.

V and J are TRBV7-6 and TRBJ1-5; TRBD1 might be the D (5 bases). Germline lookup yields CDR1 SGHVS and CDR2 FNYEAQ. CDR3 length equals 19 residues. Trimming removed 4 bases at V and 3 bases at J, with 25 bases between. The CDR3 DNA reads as TGTGCCAGCAGCTCACACCCTCCACGGGGCCCGGGAGACAATCAGCCCCAGCATTTT. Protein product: CASSSHPPRGPGDNQPQHF.

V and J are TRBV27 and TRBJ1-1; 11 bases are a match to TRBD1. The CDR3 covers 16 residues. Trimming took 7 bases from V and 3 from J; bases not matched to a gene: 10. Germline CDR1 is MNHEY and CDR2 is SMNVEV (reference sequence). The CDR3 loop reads CASTPGTGGMDTEAFF. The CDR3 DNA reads TGTGCCAGCACCCCGGGGACAGGGGGTATGGACACTGAAGCTTTCTTT.

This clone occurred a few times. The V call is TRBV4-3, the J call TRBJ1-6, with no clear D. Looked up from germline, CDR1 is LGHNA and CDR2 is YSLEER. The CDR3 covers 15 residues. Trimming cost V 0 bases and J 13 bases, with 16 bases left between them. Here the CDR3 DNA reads TGCGCCAGCAGCCAAGATGGACCCTCCACCCTGCCCCTCCACTTT. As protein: CASSQDGPSTLPLHF.

This CDR3 is CASSKDRAGTEAFF. CDR3 nucleotides: TGTGCCAGCAGTAAAGACAGGGCAGGGACTGAAGCTTTCTTT. This rearrangement joins TRBV25-1 to TRBJ1-1, with 7 bases matching TRBD1. The V segment lost 5 bases and the J segment 5 bases; nucleotides outside the gene matches: 8. The CDR3 loop spans 14 amino acids. Germline V CDR1 and CDR2: MGHDK, SYGVNS.

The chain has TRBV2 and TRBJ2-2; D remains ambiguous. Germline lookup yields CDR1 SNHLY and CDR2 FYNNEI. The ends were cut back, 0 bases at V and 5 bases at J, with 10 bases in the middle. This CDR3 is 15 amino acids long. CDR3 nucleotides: TGTGCCAGCAGTGAAGCGCTTCGGGCAACCGGGGAGCTGTTTTTT. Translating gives CASSEALRATGELFF.

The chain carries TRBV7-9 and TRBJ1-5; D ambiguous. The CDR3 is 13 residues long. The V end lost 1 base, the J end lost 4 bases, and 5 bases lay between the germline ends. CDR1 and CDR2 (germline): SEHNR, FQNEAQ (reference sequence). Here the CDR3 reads CASSLGVNQPQHF. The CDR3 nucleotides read TGTGCCAGCAGCTTAGGGGTGAATCAGCCCCAGCATTTT.

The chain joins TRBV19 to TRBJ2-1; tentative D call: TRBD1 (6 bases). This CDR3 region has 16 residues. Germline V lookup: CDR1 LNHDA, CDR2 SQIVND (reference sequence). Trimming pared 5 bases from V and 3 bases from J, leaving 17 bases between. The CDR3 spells CASSVTQGYYYNEQFF. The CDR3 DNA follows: TGTGCCAGTAGTGTCACACAGGGATATTACTACAATGAGCAGTTCTTC.

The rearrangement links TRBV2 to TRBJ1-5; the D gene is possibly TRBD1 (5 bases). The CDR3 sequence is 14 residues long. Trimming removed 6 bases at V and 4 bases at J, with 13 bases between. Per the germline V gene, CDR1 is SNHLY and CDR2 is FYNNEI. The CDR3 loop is CASRRGDANQPQHF. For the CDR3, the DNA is TGTGCCAGCAGAAGGGGTGATGCGAATCAGCCCCAGCATTTT.

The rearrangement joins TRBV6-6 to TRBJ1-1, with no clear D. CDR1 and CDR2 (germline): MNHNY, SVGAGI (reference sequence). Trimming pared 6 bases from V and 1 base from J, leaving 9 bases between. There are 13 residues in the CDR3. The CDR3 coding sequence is TGTGCCAGCAGCATACGGGAGAACACTGAAGCTTTCTTT. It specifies CASSIRENTEAFF.

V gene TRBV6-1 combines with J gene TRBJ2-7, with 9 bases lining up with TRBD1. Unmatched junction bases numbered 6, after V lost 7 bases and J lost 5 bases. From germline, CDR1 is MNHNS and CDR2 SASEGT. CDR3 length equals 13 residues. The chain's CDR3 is CASTGTGLNEQYF. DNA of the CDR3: TGTGCCAGCACCGGGACAGGGCTGAACGAGCAGTACTTC.

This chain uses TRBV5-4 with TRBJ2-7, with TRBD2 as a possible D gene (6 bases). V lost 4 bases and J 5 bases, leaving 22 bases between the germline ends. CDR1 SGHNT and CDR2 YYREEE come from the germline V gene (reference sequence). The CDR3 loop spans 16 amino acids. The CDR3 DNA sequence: TGTGCCAGCAGCCTTGGGACTCCCGTCGACCGGAACGAGCAGTACTTC. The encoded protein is CASSLGTPVDRNEQYF.

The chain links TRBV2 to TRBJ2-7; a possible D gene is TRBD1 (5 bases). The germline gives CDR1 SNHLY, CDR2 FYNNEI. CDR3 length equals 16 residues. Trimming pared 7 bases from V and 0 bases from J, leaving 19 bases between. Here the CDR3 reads CASTQGLGESSYEQYF. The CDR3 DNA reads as TGTGCCAGCACCCAGGGCCTCGGTGAAAGCTCCTACGAGCAGTACTTC.

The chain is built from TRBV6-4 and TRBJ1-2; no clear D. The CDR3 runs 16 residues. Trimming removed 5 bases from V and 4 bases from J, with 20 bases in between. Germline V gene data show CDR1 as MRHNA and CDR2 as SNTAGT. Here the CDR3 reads CASSSSTHGKTYGYTF. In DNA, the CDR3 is TGTGCCAGCAGTTCGTCTACACACGGAAAGACCTATGGCTACACCTTC.

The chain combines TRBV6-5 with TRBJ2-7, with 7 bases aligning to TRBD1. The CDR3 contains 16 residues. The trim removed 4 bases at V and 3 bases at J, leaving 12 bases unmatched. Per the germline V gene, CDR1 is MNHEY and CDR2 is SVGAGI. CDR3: CASSFASTGKDYEQYF. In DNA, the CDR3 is TGTGCCAGCAGTTTCGCATCGACAGGGAAAGACTACGAGCAGTACTTC.

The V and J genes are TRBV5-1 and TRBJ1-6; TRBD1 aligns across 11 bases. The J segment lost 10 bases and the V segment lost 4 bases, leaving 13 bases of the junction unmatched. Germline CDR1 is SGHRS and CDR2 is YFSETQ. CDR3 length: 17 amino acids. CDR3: CASSRNPGQGGFSPLHF. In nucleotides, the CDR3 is TGCGCCAGCAGCCGTAATCCGGGACAGGGGGGGTTCTCACCCCTCCACTTT.

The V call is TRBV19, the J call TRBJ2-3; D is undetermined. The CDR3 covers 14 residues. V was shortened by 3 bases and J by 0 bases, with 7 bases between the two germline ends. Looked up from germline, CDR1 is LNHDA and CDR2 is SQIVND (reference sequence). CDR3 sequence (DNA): TGTGCCAGTAGTATGGACCTTAGCACAGATACGCAGTATTTT. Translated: CASSMDLSTDTQYF. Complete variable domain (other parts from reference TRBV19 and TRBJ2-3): DGGITQSPKYLFRKEGQNVTLSCEQNLNHDAMYWYRQDPGQGLRLIYYSQIVNDFQKGDIAEGYSVSREKKESFPLTVTSAQKNPTAFYLCASSMDLSTDTQYFGPGTRLTVL.

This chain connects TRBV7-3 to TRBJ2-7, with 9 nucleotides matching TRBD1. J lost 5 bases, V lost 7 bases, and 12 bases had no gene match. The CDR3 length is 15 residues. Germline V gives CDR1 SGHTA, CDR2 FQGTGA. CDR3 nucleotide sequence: TGTGCCAGCACCTTCCGGGGGACAGGGTTAGACGAGCAGTACTTC. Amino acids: CASTFRGTGLDEQYF.

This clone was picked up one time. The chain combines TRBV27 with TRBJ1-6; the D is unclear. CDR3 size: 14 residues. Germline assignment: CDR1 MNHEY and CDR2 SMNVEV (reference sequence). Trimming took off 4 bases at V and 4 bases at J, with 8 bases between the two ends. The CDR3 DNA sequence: TGTGCCAGCAGTTACTGGGAGTATAATTCACCCCTCCACTTT. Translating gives CASSYWEYNSPLHF.

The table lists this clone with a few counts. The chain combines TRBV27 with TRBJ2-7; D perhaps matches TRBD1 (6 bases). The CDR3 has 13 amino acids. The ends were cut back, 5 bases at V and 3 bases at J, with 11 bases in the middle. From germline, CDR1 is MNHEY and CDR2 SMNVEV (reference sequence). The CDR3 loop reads CASSLRTDYEQYF. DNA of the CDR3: TGTGCCAGCAGTCTCCGGACAGACTACGAGCAGTACTTC.

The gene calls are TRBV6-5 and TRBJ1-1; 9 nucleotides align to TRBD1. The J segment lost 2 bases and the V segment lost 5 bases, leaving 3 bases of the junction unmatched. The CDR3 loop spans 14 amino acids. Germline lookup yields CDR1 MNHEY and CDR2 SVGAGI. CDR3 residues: CASSPTGGNTEAFF. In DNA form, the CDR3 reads TGTGCCAGCAGTCCGACAGGGGGAAACACTGAAGCTTTCTTT.

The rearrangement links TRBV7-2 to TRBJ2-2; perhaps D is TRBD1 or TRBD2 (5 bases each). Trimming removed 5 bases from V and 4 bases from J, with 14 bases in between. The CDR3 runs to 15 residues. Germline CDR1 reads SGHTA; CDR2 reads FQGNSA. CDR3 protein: CASSNRDPITGELFF. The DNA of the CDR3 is TGTGCCAGCAGCAACCGGGACCCTATCACCGGGGAGCTGTTTTTT.

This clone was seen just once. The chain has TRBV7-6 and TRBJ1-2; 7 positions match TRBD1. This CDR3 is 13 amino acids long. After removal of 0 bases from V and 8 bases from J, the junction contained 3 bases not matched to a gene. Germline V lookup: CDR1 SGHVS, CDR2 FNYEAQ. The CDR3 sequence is CASSLAQGRGYTF. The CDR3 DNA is TGTGCCAGCAGCTTAGCACAGGGGCGCGGCTACACCTTC.